These 21 T cell receptor beta chains were sequenced from one sample in a study of cytomegalovirus exposure and HLA in healthy donors (dated by TCRdb to 2015 to 2018). Preparation of the library involved the immunoSEQ multiplex PCR assay. The multiplex PCR relied on a mix of 60 forward primers for TCR Vbeta segments and 13 reverse primers for TCR Jbeta segments. TCRdb took this table from immuneACCESS and kept in-frame rearrangements with V and J called. Such tables lack part of the clones; where checked against another copy, unresolved V genes explain under half of the gap, and the rest is unexplained. Recorded for this sample are roughly 140,000 clones; about three quarters of them occurred a single time. Of the sample, roughly 3.1% falls within the top ten clones. The specimen sequenced was PBMCs. Receptors were obtained from a man in his forties in good health and CMV-seropositive.

The chain is built from TRBV6-5 and TRBJ2-3; 10 bases map to TRBD2. This CDR3 contains 14 residues. V was pared by 11 bases and J by 0 bases, with 5 bases of the junction left unmatched. Germline CDR1 and CDR2: MNHEY and SVGAGI. The CDR3 region is CAAWTSGSTDTQYF. DNA for the CDR3: TGTGCCGCTTGGACTAGCGGAAGCACAGATACGCAGTATTTT.

The chain carries TRBV30 and TRBJ2-1; TRBD1 agrees at 8 bases. Trimming removed 8 bases from V and 5 bases from J; junction bases left unmatched: 11. Germline values: CDR1 GTSNPN, CDR2 SVGIG (reference sequence). CDR3 size: 14 residues. The CDR3 loop reads CALWTGSIHNEQFF. DNA of the CDR3: TGTGCCCTTTGGACAGGGTCGATCCACAATGAGCAGTTCTTC. The full variable domain, completed using reference TRBV30 and TRBJ2-1, is SQTIHQWPATLVQPVGSPLSLECTVEGTSNPNLYWYRQAAGRGLQLLFYSVGIGQISSEVPQNLSASRPQDRQFILSSKKLLLSDSGFYLCALWTGSIHNEQFFGPGTRLTVL.

The rearrangement uses TRBV5-1 and TRBJ2-2; no definite D call. CDR1 and CDR2 (germline): SGHRS, YFSETQ. This CDR3 has 15 residues. Trimming pared 4 bases from V and 8 bases from J, leaving 18 bases between. The CDR3 DNA sequence: TGCGCCAGCAGCCCGGGTGATCCGAGTCTTGGGGAGCTGTTTTTT. The encoded protein is CASSPGDPSLGELFF. Drawing the rest from reference TRBV5-1 and TRBJ2-2, the complete variable domain is KAGVTQTPRYLIKTRGQQVTLSCSPISGHRSVSWYQQTPGQGLQFLFEYFSETQRNKGNFPGRFSGRQFSNSRSEMNVSTLELGDSALYLCASSPGDPSLGELFFGEGSRLTVL.

This clone showed up just a few times. CDR3 nucleotides: TGTGCCAGCAGCTTACACCAGGACAGGGGGTTGTACGAGCAGTACTTC. Its protein product is CASSLHQDRGLYEQYF. The chain couples TRBV11-2 to TRBJ2-7, with 10 bases fitting TRBD1. CDR3 length: 16 amino acids. Germline CDR1 SGHAT, CDR2 FQNNGV. The junction had 8 bases not matched to a gene; V was cut back by 2 bases and J by 4 bases.

The chain combines TRBV5-6 with TRBJ2-7, with D hard to call. V lost 4 bases, J lost 1 base, and 9 bases lay in between. Germline V gives CDR1 SGHDT, CDR2 YYEEEE. CDR3 length: 13 amino acids. The CDR3 protein is CASSDPLSYEQYF. The DNA for the CDR3 is TGTGCCAGCAGCGATCCCCTATCCTACGAGCAGTACTTC. The full variable domain, its missing parts supplied by reference TRBV5-6 and TRBJ2-7, is DAGVTQSPTHLIKTRGQQVTLRCSPKSGHDTVSWYQQALGQGPQFIFQYYEEEERQRGNFPDRFSGHQFPNYSSELNVNALLLGDSALYLCASSDPLSYEQYFGPGTRLTVT.

The CDR3 region is CASRGQGTNYGYTF. The DNA for the CDR3 is TGTGCCAGCAGGGGACAGGGGACTAACTATGGCTACACCTTC. The J gene is TRBJ1-2, the V gene TRBV5-6; 10 bases fit TRBD1. Looked up from germline, CDR1 is SGHDT and CDR2 is YYEEEE. The CDR3 totals 14 residues. After removal of 5 bases from V and 0 bases from J, the junction contained 1 base not matched to a gene.

The chain carries TRBV30 and TRBJ1-6; no definite D call. V was pared by 5 bases and J by 7 bases, with 12 bases between. CDR1 and CDR2 from the germline V gene are GTSNPN and SVGIG (reference sequence). The CDR3 length is 13 residues. The CDR3 nucleotides read TGTGCCTGGTCGTCTGGAGGGAATTCACCCCTCCACTTT. Protein product: CAWSSGGNSPLHF.

The V gene is TRBV7-3, the J gene TRBJ2-1; 13 bases agree with TRBD2. The V segment lost 5 bases and the J segment 9 bases; nucleotides outside the gene matches: 10. The CDR3 runs 16 residues. Looked up from germline, CDR1 is SGHTA and CDR2 is FQGTGA. The CDR3 DNA reads as TGTGCCAGCAGCCCACCTACTAGCGGGAGGGCCGGTGAGCAGTTCTTC. As protein: CASSPPTSGRAGEQFF.

The chain combines TRBV10-3 with TRBJ2-7; 14 bases fit TRBD2. The CDR3 sequence is 16 residues long. J lost 3 bases, V lost 5 bases, and 6 bases had no gene match. Germline V CDR1 and CDR2: ENHRY, SYGVKD. The CDR3 nucleotides read TGTGCCATCAGTAATCCCGGGACTAGCGGGAGCTACGAGCAGTACTTC. This sequence encodes CAISNPGTSGSYEQYF.

This chain joins TRBV29-1 and TRBJ1-4; a weak D match, TRBD1 (5 bases). Germline V gene lookup returns CDR1 SQVTM and CDR2 ANQGSEA. V lost 3 bases to trimming and J lost 6 bases, with 11 bases between them. This CDR3 region has 13 residues. In DNA, the CDR3 is TGCAGCGTTGAGGTAGGGGCGGATGAAAAACTGTTTTTT. The encoded protein is CSVEVGADEKLFF.

This rearrangement joins TRBV7-3 to TRBJ1-1; 7 bases line up with TRBD1. The V gene's germline CDR1 is SGHTA and CDR2 FQGTGA. The CDR3 is made up of 15 amino acids. J was trimmed by 1 base and V by 6 bases; bases with no gene match: 8. Here the CDR3 DNA reads TGTGCCAGCAGTCTACAGGGACAGTCGAACACTGAAGCTTTCTTT. It codes for CASSLQGQSNTEAFF.

The chain carries TRBV19 and TRBJ2-3, with TRBD1 matching over 7 bases. Germline V gene lookup returns CDR1 LNHDA and CDR2 SQIVND (reference sequence). This CDR3 is 18 amino acids long. Trimming removed 4 bases from V and 0 bases from J; junction bases left unmatched: 13. The CDR3 sequence: CASSSDRAMISSTDTQYF. CDR3 in DNA: TGTGCCAGTAGTAGTGACAGGGCCATGATCTCTAGCACAGATACGCAGTATTTT.

The chain has TRBV6-1 and TRBJ1-5, with 9 bases that match TRBD1. Trimming took 1 base from V and 7 from J; bases not matched to a gene: 2. Germline V CDR1 and CDR2: MNHNS, SASEGT. The CDR3 covers 14 residues. CDR3 in DNA: TGTGCCAGCAGTGAAGACAGGGGGCCCCAGCCCCAGCATTTT. This codes for CASSEDRGPQPQHF.

The chain is built from TRBV7-2 and TRBJ1-4; possible D gene TRBD1, 6 bases. The CDR3 sequence is 14 residues long. From germline, CDR1 is SGHTA and CDR2 FQGNSA. V dropped 5 bases and J dropped 5 bases, with 12 bases sitting between them. CDR3 sequence (DNA): TGTGCCAGCAGCCAGGACAGTGACAATGAAAAACTGTTTTTT. Translating gives CASSQDSDNEKLFF.

The chain recombines TRBV10-3 with TRBJ2-2, with a weak D call TRBD2 (6 bases). The germline V and J ends were trimmed by 3 bases and 1 base, with 12 bases remaining between them. Germline V gives CDR1 ENHRY, CDR2 SYGVKD. The CDR3 loop spans 16 amino acids. The CDR3 loop reads CAISDHFGRNTGELFF. CDR3 nucleotide sequence: TGTGCCATCAGTGATCATTTCGGGAGGAACACCGGGGAGCTGTTTTTT.

The rearrangement joins TRBV6-1 to TRBJ1-1, with D unresolved. Germline values: CDR1 MNHNS, CDR2 SASEGT. This CDR3 comprises 12 residues. V lost 6 bases and J 1 base, leaving 6 bases between the germline ends. The DNA of the CDR3 is TGTGCCAGCAGCAAGAGGAACACTGAAGCTTTCTTT. This encodes CASSKRNTEAFF.

The chain recombines TRBV2 with TRBJ1-2, with 7 bases fitting TRBD1. The junction had 3 bases not matched to a gene; V was cut back by 6 bases and J by 8 bases. CDR1 and CDR2 from the germline V gene are SNHLY and FYNNEI. The CDR3 has 11 amino acids. The CDR3 reads CASSPDRGYTF. The CDR3 region has the DNA TGTGCCAGCAGCCCGGACAGGGGCTACACCTTC.

The gene calls are TRBV5-4 and TRBJ1-1; no definite D call. Germline CDR1 is SGHNT and CDR2 is YYREEE (reference sequence). V gave up 0 bases and J gave up 2 bases, with 8 bases separating them. The length of the CDR3 is 14 residues. CDR3 sequence reads: CASSLGGTNTEAFF. CDR3 DNA sequence: TGTGCCAGCAGCTTGGGAGGCACCAACACTGAAGCTTTCTTT.

The chain joins TRBV5-6 to TRBJ1-1; maybe TRBD1 (5 bases). The CDR3 is 15 amino acids. Per the germline V gene, CDR1 is SGHDT and CDR2 is YYEEEE. V was cut by 0 bases and J by 1 base, with 10 bases left in between. The CDR3 region is CASSLGARANTEAFF. The CDR3 region has the DNA TGTGCCAGCAGCTTGGGGGCCAGGGCGAACACTGAAGCTTTCTTT.

The rearrangement links TRBV15 to TRBJ1-6, with D perhaps matching TRBD1 (5 bases). Germline CDR1 reads LNHNV; CDR2 reads YYDKDF (reference sequence). The CDR3 is made up of 18 amino acids. V dropped 0 bases and J dropped 4 bases, with 16 bases sitting between them. The CDR3 is CATSRDREGGEYNSPLHF. As DNA, the CDR3 is TGTGCCACCAGCAGAGATCGCGAGGGAGGGGAATATAATTCACCCCTCCACTTT.

The genes are TRBV28 and TRBJ2-7; 9 bases map to TRBD1. Trimming took 6 bases from V and 5 from J; bases not matched to a gene: 11. The germline V gene has CDR1 MDHEN and CDR2 SYDVKM. The CDR3 is 15 residues long. The CDR3 sequence is CASSPTGTGTHEQYF. In DNA, the CDR3 is TGTGCCAGCAGCCCGACCGGGACAGGGACACACGAGCAGTACTTC. Looking up the rest from reference TRBV28 and TRBJ2-7 gives the full variable domain: DVKVTQSSRYLVKRTGEKVFLECVQDMDHENMFWYRQDPGLGLRLIYFSYDVKMKEKGDIPEGYSVSREKKERFSLILESASTNQTSMYLCASSPTGTGTHEQYFGPGTRLTVT.